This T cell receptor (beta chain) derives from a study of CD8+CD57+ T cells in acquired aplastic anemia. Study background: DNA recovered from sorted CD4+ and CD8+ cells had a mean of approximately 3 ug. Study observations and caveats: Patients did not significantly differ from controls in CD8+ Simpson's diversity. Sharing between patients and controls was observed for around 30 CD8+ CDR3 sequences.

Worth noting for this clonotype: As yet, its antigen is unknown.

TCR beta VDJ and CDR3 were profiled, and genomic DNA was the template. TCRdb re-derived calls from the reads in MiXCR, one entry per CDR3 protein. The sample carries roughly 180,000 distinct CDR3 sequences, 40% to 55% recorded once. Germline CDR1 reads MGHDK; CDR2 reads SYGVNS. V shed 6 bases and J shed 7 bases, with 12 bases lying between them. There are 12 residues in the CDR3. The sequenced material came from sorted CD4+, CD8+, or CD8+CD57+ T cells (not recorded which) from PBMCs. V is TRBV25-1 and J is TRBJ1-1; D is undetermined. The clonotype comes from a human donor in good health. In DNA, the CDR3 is TGTGCCAGCAGAACGGGGTCAGGTGAAGCTTTCTTT. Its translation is CASRTGSGEAFF. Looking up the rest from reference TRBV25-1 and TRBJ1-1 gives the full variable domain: EADIYQTPRYLVIGTGKKITLECSQTMGHDKMYWYQQDPGMELHLIHYSYGVNSTEKGDLSSESTVSRIRTEHFPLTLESARPSHTSQYLCASRTGSGEAFFGQGTRLTVV.